The entry that follows covers one T cell receptor beta chain sequence. This clonotype was seen more than once but under ten times. No cognate antigen has been identified for it. The sample holds no much larger clone one base away, and base qualities are not on file. This sample is part of a study of CD8 T cells in ankylosing spondylitis (dated by TCRdb to 2017 to 2019). For context, the study as a whole: T cell receptor beta repertoires were profiled in healthy donors and ankylosing spondylitis patients so that disease-linked TCR variants could be found. In total, the full study cohort was made up of 100 to 140 healthy donors and 25 to 30 ankylosing spondylitis patients. Peripheral blood was sampled, and synovial fluid was additionally collected from ankylosing spondylitis patients.

Overall results and qualifications from the work: Blood from ankylosing spondylitis patients appeared to be characterized by a TCR beta motif composed of 7 to 9 highly homologous amino acid variants. The disease-linked clones were reported as significantly enriched in matched synovial fluid samples from ankylosing spondylitis patients. Some TCR beta motif variants had previously been reported in synovial fluid and blood of reactive arthritis patients, which suggested common disease-initiation mechanisms. A CD8+ phenotype was shown by the disease-linked clones, which were found at relatively low frequencies in peripheral blood.

From a lookup of the germline V gene (reference sequence), CDR1 and CDR2 are DFQATT and SNEGSKA. V sheds 4 bases and J sheds 2 bases, leaving 12 bases between their ends. Inclusive of the bounding cysteine and phenylalanine, the CDR3 is 14 residues long. Just the 42-base CDR3 DNA is kept, in frame starting at base 1. The listed sequencing device is Illumina HiSeq 2500. Quantitative 5'-RACE with molecular barcodes was the method used to prepare the TCR beta libraries. Per the source publication's procedure: A new computational method, built on a probabilistic model of VDJ rearrangement, was used to identify disease-linked TCR variants. The public reads were reanalyzed by TCRdb: fastp trimming at Q25, MiXCR alignment, in-frame beta chains only. Each entry merges the rows of one CDR3 protein and shows their most common DNA and genes. Here the V and J calls rest on TCRdb's processing, not on the authors' analysis. The sample table contains approximately 250,000 distinct CDR3 sequences; only one count was recorded for roughly a third of them. Around 4.5% of the sample is taken by the ten largest.

This receptor was identified in a male donor with ankylosing spondylitis or in good health (not recorded which). The sequenced sample consisted of blood, either unsorted or a sorted T cell fraction (not recorded which). The rearrangement joined TRBV20-1 to TRBJ2-1; a tentative D call is TRBD1 (6 bases match). The base sequence is TGCAGTGCTATGGGGGACACAACCTACAATGAGCAGTTCTTC. It encodes CSAMGDTTYNEQFF.